These 20 T cell receptor beta chains were all obtained from the same sample, sequenced in a study of blood T cell repertoires in COVID-19. Measured with immunoSEQ multiplex PCR; TCRdb has only the in-frame clones, and not every one. The sample has 12,000 to 15,000 clones; around nine tenths are singletons. The material sequenced was peripheral blood. The receptors shown here come from a human donor in a cohort sampled during active COVID-19.

This chain links TRBV18 with TRBJ2-7, with 10 bases that match TRBD1. With 6 bases clipped from V and 3 bases from J, the junction kept 5 bases outside the gene matches. The V gene's germline CDR1 is KGHSH and CDR2 LQKENI. This CDR3 is built from 14 residues. The CDR3 loop reads CASSSGTGVYEQYF. The CDR3 bases are TGTGCCAGCTCGTCCGGGACAGGGGTCTACGAGCAGTACTTC.

The rearrangement joins TRBV29-1 to TRBJ1-1; D is possibly TRBD1 (5 bases). CDR1 is SQVTM and CDR2 is ANQGSEA in the germline V gene. The CDR3 length is 11 residues. V lost 3 bases and J lost 10, with 12 bases in between. The CDR3 region is CSVDGGVGAFF. DNA for the CDR3: TGCAGCGTTGACGGAGGGGTGGGAGCTTTCTTT.

This clone showed up just once. The V gene is TRBV11-3, the J gene TRBJ2-7; D is possibly TRBD1 (6 bases). CDR1 and CDR2 (germline): SGHNT, YENEEA. The CDR3 is 14 amino acids. V was clipped by 0 bases and J by 3 bases, with 9 bases between them. The CDR3 region has the DNA TGTGCCAGCAGCTTAGAGCAGGGGATCTACGAGCAGTACTTC. It yields the protein CASSLEQGIYEQYF.

The chain combines TRBV12-5 with TRBJ2-1, with 12 bases aligning to TRBD1. The V and J ends lost 6 bases and 5 bases, in that order; junction bases with no gene match: 5. CDR3 length equals 15 residues. CDR1 is LGHNT and CDR2 is FRNRAP in the germline V gene. For the CDR3, the DNA is TGTGCTAGTGGAGGGACAGGGGGCCCGAACAATGAGCAGTTCTTC. Translation gives CASGGTGGPNNEQFF.

V gene TRBV28 combines with J gene TRBJ2-1, with 9 nucleotides matching TRBD2. Germline V lookup: CDR1 MDHEN, CDR2 SYDVKM. V dropped 6 bases and J dropped 8; count of bases not matched to a gene: 23. This CDR3 has 19 amino acids. The CDR3 nucleotides are TGTGCCAGCAGCCTAAGGGGTAGCGGGAGACTCCCCGGGTCTCATGAGCAGTTCTTC. Its protein product is CASSLRGSGRLPGSHEQFF.

The CDR3 reads CASSEGGLYGYTF. For the CDR3, the DNA is TGCGCCAGCAGCGAAGGGGGCCTCTATGGCTACACCTTC. The chain links TRBV10-2 to TRBJ1-2; 7 bases align to TRBD1. The length of the CDR3 is 13 residues. V lost 6 bases, J lost 4 bases, and 5 bases stayed unmatched. From germline, CDR1 is WSHSY and CDR2 SAAADI.

The chain is built from TRBV5-1 and TRBJ2-7; weak D call: TRBD2 (6 bases). The length of the CDR3 is 14 residues. CDR1 and CDR2 from the germline V gene are SGHRS and YFSETQ. The V end lost 0 bases, the J end lost 3 bases, and 10 bases lay between the germline ends. CDR3 sequence: CASSLVASVYEQYF. The CDR3, as DNA: TGCGCCAGCAGCTTGGTCGCTAGCGTCTACGAGCAGTACTTC.

V and J are TRBV24-1 and TRBJ2-2, with 7 bases aligning to TRBD1. The CDR3 length is 15 residues. CDR1 and CDR2 (germline): KGHDR, SFDVKD. J was trimmed by 1 base and V by 4 bases; bases with no gene match: 2. CDR3 in amino acids: CATSDRTGNTGELFF. In DNA, the CDR3 is TGTGCCACCAGTGACCGGACAGGGAACACCGGGGAGCTGTTTTTT.

Only a few counts were recorded for this clone. The chain carries TRBV5-8 and TRBJ1-6; D call uncertain. Germline CDR1 SGHTS, CDR2 YDEGEE. This CDR3 is 10 amino acids long. Trimming cost V 1 base and J 15 bases, with 5 bases left between them. The CDR3 protein is CASSLLLLHF. The CDR3 nucleotides read TGTGCCAGCAGCTTGCTCCTCCTCCACTTT.

The chain couples TRBV10-3 to TRBJ2-1; TRBD2 aligns across 14 bases. This CDR3 has 18 amino acids. Germline V gene lookup returns CDR1 ENHRY and CDR2 SYGVKD. The V and J ends lost 5 bases and 0 bases, in that order; junction bases with no gene match: 6. The CDR3 is CAISFAGTSGSSYNEQFF. The CDR3 coding sequence is TGTGCCATCAGTTTTGCCGGGACTAGCGGGAGCTCCTACAATGAGCAGTTCTTC.

This chain uses TRBV5-6 with TRBJ2-1, with 9 positions matching TRBD2. This CDR3 comprises 15 residues. V lost 0 bases and J lost 3; bases outside the gene matches: 1. Looked up from germline, CDR1 is SGHDT and CDR2 is YYEEEE. CDR3 bases: TGTGCCAGCAGCTTGGGACTAGCGGACTACAATGAGCAGTTCTTC. It is translated as CASSLGLADYNEQFF.

This sequence joins TRBV19 and TRBJ2-1; D call uncertain. The CDR3 runs to 13 residues. From germline, CDR1 is LNHDA and CDR2 SQIVND (reference sequence). V lost 2 bases, J lost 4 bases, and 6 bases lay in between. DNA for the CDR3: TGTGCCAGTAGTATAACAGCATACAATGAGCAGTTCTTC. This codes for CASSITAYNEQFF.

The CDR3, as DNA: TGTGCCAGCAGCAGGGGGGCGGGAGGTACGAGAGCATGGTCAGATACGCAGTATTTT. This encodes CASSRGAGGTRAWSDTQYF. J is TRBJ2-3 and V is TRBV5-6; 8 nucleotides match TRBD2. CDR1 and CDR2 (germline): SGHDT, YYEEEE. Trimming cost V 4 bases and J 4 bases; bases outside gene matches: 20. The length of the CDR3 is 19 residues.

The genes are TRBV4-1 and TRBJ1-5; 9 nucleotides align to TRBD1. Germline V gives CDR1 MGHRA, CDR2 YSYEKL. Trimming removed 4 bases from V and 7 bases from J; junction bases left unmatched: 8. This CDR3 spans 15 amino acids. The CDR3 loop is CASSRWDRAGQPQHF. Here the CDR3 DNA reads TGCGCCAGCAGCCGCTGGGACAGGGCCGGACAGCCCCAGCATTTT.

The chain is built from TRBV28 and TRBJ1-2, with D uncertain. Germline V gene data show CDR1 as MDHEN and CDR2 as SYDVKM. The ends were cut back, 2 bases at V and 2 bases at J, with 12 bases in the middle. This CDR3 spans 15 amino acids. CDR3 amino acids: CASSLKVTGNYGYTF. The CDR3 DNA reads TGTGCCAGCAGTTTAAAGGTCACGGGGAACTATGGCTACACCTTC.

This chain uses TRBV7-9 with TRBJ1-5; 7 bases align to TRBD1. Germline loops: CDR1 SEHNR, CDR2 FQNEAQ (reference sequence). V shed 5 bases, J shed 5 bases, and the junction held 6 bases outside the gene matches. This CDR3 spans 14 amino acids. The CDR3 coding sequence is TGTGCCAGCAGCCTCGACAGGGATGATCAGCCCCAGCATTTT. This encodes CASSLDRDDQPQHF.

The chain combines TRBV5-6 with TRBJ2-6; D remains ambiguous. Germline CDR1 SGHDT, CDR2 YYEEEE. The CDR3 extends over 15 amino acids. Trimming left V 2 bases short and J 0 bases short, with 6 bases between. CDR3 residues: CASSFGYSGANVLTF. For the CDR3, the DNA is TGTGCCAGCAGCTTCGGTTACTCTGGGGCCAACGTCCTGACTTTC.

The CDR3 loop is CASSLGTGDMYNEQFF. The CDR3 DNA sequence: TGTGCCAGCAGCTTAGGAACAGGGGACATGTACAATGAGCAGTTCTTC. This chain uses TRBV11-3 with TRBJ2-1, with 7 bases that match TRBD1. J was trimmed by 4 bases and V by 1 base; bases with no gene match: 7. Germline CDR1 and CDR2: SGHNT and YENEEA. The CDR3 is 16 residues long.

This clone has just one count. This rearrangement joins TRBV6-5 to TRBJ1-5; D remains ambiguous. V dropped 5 bases and J dropped 4 bases, with 9 bases sitting between them. The length of the CDR3 is 13 residues. Germline V gene lookup returns CDR1 MNHEY and CDR2 SVGAGI. The CDR3 DNA follows: TGTGCCAGCAGTCAGTATTCTAATCAGCCCCAGCATTTT. Its protein is CASSQYSNQPQHF.

The CDR3 DNA sequence: TGTGCCAGCGGATTTTTGGGACTAGTTACGAACAATGAGCAGTTCTTC. Its protein is CASGFLGLVTNNEQFF. The V and J genes are TRBV27 and TRBJ2-1, with 8 bases identical to TRBD2. CDR1 is MNHEY, CDR2 SMNVEV, per germline (reference sequence). V lost 8 bases, J lost 5 bases, and 14 bases stayed unmatched. This CDR3 has 16 residues.